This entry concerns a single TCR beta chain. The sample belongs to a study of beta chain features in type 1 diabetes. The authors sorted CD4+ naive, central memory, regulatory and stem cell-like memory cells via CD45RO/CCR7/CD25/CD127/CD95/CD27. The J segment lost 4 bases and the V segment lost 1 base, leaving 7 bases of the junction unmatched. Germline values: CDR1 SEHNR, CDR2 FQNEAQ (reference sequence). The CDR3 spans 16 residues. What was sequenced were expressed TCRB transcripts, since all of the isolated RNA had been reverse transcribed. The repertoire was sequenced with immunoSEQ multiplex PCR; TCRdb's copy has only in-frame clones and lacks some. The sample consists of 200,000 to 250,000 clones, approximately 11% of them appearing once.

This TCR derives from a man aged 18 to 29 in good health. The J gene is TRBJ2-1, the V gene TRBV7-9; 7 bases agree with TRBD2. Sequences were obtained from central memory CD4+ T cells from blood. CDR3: CASSLVVSGIYNEQFF. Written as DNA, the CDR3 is TGTGCCAGCAGCTTAGTGGTCAGCGGGATATACAATGAGCAGTTCTTC.